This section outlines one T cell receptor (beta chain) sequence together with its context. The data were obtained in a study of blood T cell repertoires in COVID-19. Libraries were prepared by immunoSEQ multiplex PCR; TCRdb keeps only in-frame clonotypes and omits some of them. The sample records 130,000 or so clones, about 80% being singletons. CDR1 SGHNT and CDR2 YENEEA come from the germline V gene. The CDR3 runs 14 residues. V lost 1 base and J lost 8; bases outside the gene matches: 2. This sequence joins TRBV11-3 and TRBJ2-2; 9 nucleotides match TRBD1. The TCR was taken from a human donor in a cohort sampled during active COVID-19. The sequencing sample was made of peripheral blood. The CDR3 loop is CASSLGTGDGELFF. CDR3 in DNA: TGTGCCAGCAGCTTAGGGACAGGGGATGGGGAGCTGTTTTTT.